Each of the 24 T cell receptor beta chains below was sequenced from the same sample in a study of blood T cell repertoires in COVID-19. Some clones are missing from TCRdb's copy, which holds only in-frame ones; the method was immunoSEQ multiplex PCR. The sample holds some 260,000 clones; about 85% are singletons and the top ten take about 6.3%. The sequencing input was PBMCs or T cells enriched from blood (not recorded which). The receptors originated from a woman aged 25 to 45 with acute COVID-19.

The genes are TRBV6-2 or TRBV6-3 and TRBJ2-1, with 10 bases identical to TRBD1. V lost 6 bases to trimming and J lost 8 bases; unmatched junction nucleotides: 7. CDR1 MNHEY and CDR2 SVGEGT come from the germline V gene. The CDR3 has 14 amino acids. In nucleotides, the CDR3 is TGTGCCAGCAGCGGGACAGGGGTAGTCGATGAGCAGTTCTTC. Protein: CASSGTGVVDEQFF.

V and J are TRBV4-1 and TRBJ2-2; 11 bases match TRBD1. V lost 4 bases and J lost 6; bases outside the gene matches: 1. Germline assignment: CDR1 MGHRA and CDR2 YSYEKL. The CDR3 is 14 residues long. CDR3 residues: CASSRDRGSGELFF. DNA of the CDR3: TGCGCCAGCAGCCGGGACAGGGGGTCCGGGGAGCTGTTTTTT.

This clone was recorded once. The germline gene is not matched at one end of the junction; a read error may be the cause. This chain joins TRBV15 and TRBJ2-3, with 9 bases fitting TRBD1. This CDR3 contains 15 residues. Per germline, CDR1 LNHNV and CDR2 YYDKDF (reference sequence). CDR3 protein: CATSRYQTGGVGGMF. CDR3 nucleotides: TGTGCCACCAGCAGATACCAAACAGGGGGCGTAGGTGGAATGTTT.

This clone was observed a single time. V gene TRBV2 combines with J gene TRBJ2-7; tentatively, D is TRBD1 (5 bases). The CDR3 covers 15 residues. The germline CDR1 and CDR2 sequences are SNHLY and FYNNEI. Trimming took 8 bases from V and 3 from J, leaving 20 bases between them. The CDR3 sequence: CASPEGRGRGYEQYF. The CDR3 coding sequence is TGTGCCAGCCCTGAAGGTAGGGGTCGTGGCTACGAGCAGTACTTC.

V is TRBV20-1 and J is TRBJ2-7; D may be TRBD2 (6 bases). The CDR3 spans 13 residues. The germline CDR1 and CDR2 sequences are DFQATT and SNEGSKA (reference sequence). The V end lost 3 bases, the J end lost 1 base, and 10 bases lay between the germline ends. CDR3 sequence reads: CSASGLASYEQYF. The CDR3 DNA reads TGCAGTGCTAGTGGCCTAGCGTCCTACGAGCAGTACTTC.

This clone was picked up a small number of times. The rearrangement uses TRBV19 and TRBJ2-1; the match to TRBD1 covers 9 bases. This CDR3 region has 16 residues. From germline, CDR1 is LNHDA and CDR2 SQIVND (reference sequence). The V gene end was trimmed by 4 bases and the J gene end by 9 bases; junction bases not matched to a gene: 13. CDR3 amino acids: CASSTVPGQGIGEQFF. The CDR3 bases are TGTGCCAGTAGTACTGTTCCGGGACAGGGTATAGGTGAGCAGTTCTTC.

J is TRBJ1-5 and V is TRBV28; weak D call: TRBD1 (5 bases). The CDR3 loop spans 14 amino acids. Looked up from germline, CDR1 is MDHEN and CDR2 is SYDVKM. The V gene lost 2 bases and the J gene lost 5 bases, with 10 bases spanning the gap. This chain's CDR3 is CASSLRQPDQPQHF. CDR3 DNA: TGTGCCAGCAGTTTACGACAGCCAGATCAGCCCCAGCATTTT.

This clone was counted only a few times. This chain joins TRBV6-2 or TRBV6-3 and TRBJ2-7; 9 nucleotides line up with TRBD1. This CDR3 comprises 13 residues. The J segment lost 4 bases and the V segment lost 7 bases, leaving 5 bases of the junction unmatched. Germline V CDR1 and CDR2: MNHEY, SVGEGT. The CDR3 loop reads CASTPGQGYEQYF. The DNA of the CDR3 is TGTGCCAGCACCCCGGGACAGGGTTACGAGCAGTACTTC.

This chain uses TRBV11-3 with TRBJ2-5, with a tentative D call TRBD2 (6 bases). Germline V lookup: CDR1 SGHNT, CDR2 YENEEA. This CDR3 spans 14 amino acids. The V end lost 5 bases, the J end lost 5 bases, and 15 bases lay between the germline ends. DNA for the CDR3: TGTGCCAGCAGCGACGCCCTTGGAGGGGAGACCCAGTACTTC. This encodes CASSDALGGETQYF.

A single count supports this clone. V and J are TRBV2 and TRBJ1-1; possibly TRBD1 for D (5 bases). The CDR3 loop spans 13 amino acids. V was trimmed by 8 bases and J by 4 bases, leaving 14 bases between them. Per germline, CDR1 SNHLY and CDR2 FYNNEI. The CDR3 is CASCREGSTEAFF. CDR3 in DNA: TGTGCCAGCTGCAGGGAGGGGAGCACTGAAGCTTTCTTT.

This clone was observed once. The chain links TRBV20-1 to TRBJ2-7; maybe TRBD2 (5 bases). This CDR3 has 11 residues. With 5 bases removed from V and 4 bases from J, the gap between germline ends came to 9 bases. Germline loops: CDR1 DFQATT, CDR2 SNEGSKA (reference sequence). The CDR3 DNA reads TGCAGTGCTCCGTGGAGGTACGAGCAGTACTTC. It codes for CSAPWRYEQYF.

The chain links TRBV4-2 to TRBJ2-3, with 9 positions matching TRBD2. CDR1 is LGHNA, CDR2 YNFKEQ, per germline. V lost 0 bases and J lost 6; bases outside the gene matches: 10. CDR3 length: 17 amino acids. The CDR3 region has the DNA TGTGCCAGCAGCCAAGAAGTGGCGAGCGGGGGGAAGGATACGCAGTATTTT. Translating gives CASSQEVASGGKDTQYF.

V is TRBV28 and J is TRBJ1-4; 7 positions agree with TRBD1. The CDR3 extends over 15 amino acids. The V gene's germline CDR1 is MDHEN and CDR2 SYDVKM. The trim removed 3 bases at V and 8 bases at J, leaving 9 bases unmatched. CDR3 sequence (DNA): TGTGCCAGCAGTTTGCGACAGGGAGGTGACGAAAAACTGTTTTTT. Its protein product is CASSLRQGGDEKLFF.

Details on this clone: The same CDR3 can be traced to other DNA sequences in this sample. CDR3 nucleotides: TGTGCCAGCAGTTTACGCGGAACTGAAGCTTTCTTT. Its protein product is CASSLRGTEAFF. The rearrangement joins TRBV12-3 or TRBV12-4 to TRBJ1-1; no reliable D call. V lost 2 bases, J lost 5 bases, and 6 bases lay in between. The CDR3 sequence is 12 residues long.

The chain links TRBV5-4 to TRBJ1-3, with D uncertain. CDR1 is SGHNT and CDR2 is YYREEE in the germline V gene (reference sequence). The CDR3 sequence is 13 residues long. V lost 4 bases, J lost 3 bases, and 8 bases lay in between. This chain's CDR3 is CASSPEGGNTIYF. The CDR3 region has the DNA TGTGCCAGCAGCCCTGAGGGTGGAAACACCATATATTTT.

The gene calls are TRBV9 and TRBJ2-1, with 7 bases lining up with TRBD1. V was clipped by 3 bases and J by 0 bases; unmatched bases: 12. This CDR3 spans 18 amino acids. CDR1 and CDR2 (germline): SGDLS, YYNGEE. CDR3 nucleotide sequence: TGTGCCAGCAGCGAAGGGACACAGGGGAAAAACTCCTACAATGAGCAGTTCTTC. Protein sequence: CASSEGTQGKNSYNEQFF.

This clone has more than one count but fewer than ten. This sequence joins TRBV5-6 and TRBJ1-2, with 10 nucleotides matching TRBD1. The CDR3 runs to 14 residues. The V segment lost 4 bases and the J segment 5 bases; nucleotides outside the gene matches: 5. The germline gives CDR1 SGHDT, CDR2 YYEEEE. The CDR3 protein is CASSTGQGPYGYTF. The CDR3 nucleotides are TGTGCCAGCAGCACGGGACAGGGGCCTTATGGCTACACCTTC.

The chain has TRBV7-9 and TRBJ2-2; D gene ambiguous. V shed 5 bases and J shed 5 bases, with 9 bases lying between them. Germline-derived CDR1 and CDR2 are SEHNR and FQNEAQ (reference sequence). The CDR3 length is 13 residues. The CDR3 DNA reads TGTGCCAGCAGCGTCCGTTTAACCGGGGAGCTGTTTTTT. It is translated as CASSVRLTGELFF.

This sequence joins TRBV28 and TRBJ1-1; D call uncertain. CDR1 is MDHEN, CDR2 SYDVKM, per germline. Trimming took off 7 bases at V and 5 bases at J, with 11 bases between the two ends. The CDR3 extends over 12 amino acids. The CDR3 DNA follows: TGTGCCAGCACCTCCAGGATAACTGAAGCTTTCTTT. It codes for CASTSRITEAFF.

This clone has only one observation. CDR3 region: CASSQADRDRGEKLFF. The CDR3 region has the DNA TGTGCCAGCAGCCAAGCCGACAGGGATCGGGGGGAAAAACTGTTTTTT. V gene TRBV3-1 (or the pseudogene TRBV3-2) combines with J gene TRBJ1-4, with 7 bases fitting TRBD1. The J segment lost 8 bases and the V segment lost 1 base, leaving 10 bases of the junction unmatched. The CDR3 loop spans 16 amino acids. In germline, CDR1 is LGHDT, CDR2 YNNKEL (reference sequence).

CDR3 in amino acids: CASSLAQGNEQFF. In DNA, the CDR3 is TGTGCCAGCAGCTTAGCTCAGGGCAATGAGCAGTTCTTC. This chain uses TRBV7-2 with TRBJ2-1; weak D call: TRBD1 (5 bases). The CDR3 is made up of 13 amino acids. V was shortened by 0 bases and J by 6 bases, with 6 bases between the two germline ends. Germline V gene data show CDR1 as SGHTA and CDR2 as FQGNSA.

The J gene is TRBJ2-1, the V gene TRBV4-3; TRBD2 matches 9 bases. The trim removed 0 bases at V and 7 bases at J, leaving 7 bases unmatched. The CDR3 consists of 16 residues. Germline CDR1 LGHNA, CDR2 YSLEER. The CDR3 protein is CASSQEGGGRGNEQFF. Written as DNA, the CDR3 is TGCGCCAGCAGCCAAGAAGGCGGCGGGAGGGGGAATGAGCAGTTCTTC.

J is TRBJ2-3 and V is TRBV7-8, with 7 bases that match TRBD2. Germline CDR1 reads SGHVS; CDR2 reads FQNEAQ. Trimming took 5 bases from V and 2 from J; bases not matched to a gene: 10. The CDR3 runs 16 residues. The CDR3, as DNA: TGTGCCAGCAGCGCTACGTGGGGAGGGGCCACAGATACGCAGTATTTT. Translation: CASSATWGGATDTQYF.

The rearrangement joins TRBV5-4 to TRBJ1-3, with TRBD1 matching 8 bases. The germline V gene encodes CDR1 SGHNT and CDR2 YYREEE (reference sequence). V dropped 2 bases and J dropped 0; count of bases not matched to a gene: 7. The CDR3 contains 17 residues. CDR3 nucleotide sequence: TGTGCCAGCAGCTTTGGCCAGGGGGCCTTCTCTGGAAACACCATATATTTT. Translated: CASSFGQGAFSGNTIYF.